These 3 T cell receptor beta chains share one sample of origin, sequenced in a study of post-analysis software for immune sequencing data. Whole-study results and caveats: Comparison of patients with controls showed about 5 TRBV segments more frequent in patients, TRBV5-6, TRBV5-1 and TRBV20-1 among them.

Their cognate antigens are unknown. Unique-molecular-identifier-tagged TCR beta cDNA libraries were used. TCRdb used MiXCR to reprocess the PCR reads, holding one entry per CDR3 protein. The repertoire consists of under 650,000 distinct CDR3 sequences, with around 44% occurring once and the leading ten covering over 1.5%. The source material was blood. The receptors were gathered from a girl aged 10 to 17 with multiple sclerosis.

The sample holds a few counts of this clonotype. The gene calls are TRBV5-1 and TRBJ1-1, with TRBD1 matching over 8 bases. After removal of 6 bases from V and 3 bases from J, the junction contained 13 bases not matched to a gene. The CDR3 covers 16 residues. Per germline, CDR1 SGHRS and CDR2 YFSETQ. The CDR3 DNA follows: TGCGCCAGCACCCAAACCGGGACAGGAGGGGACACTGAAGCTTTCTTT. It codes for CASTQTGTGGDTEAFF.

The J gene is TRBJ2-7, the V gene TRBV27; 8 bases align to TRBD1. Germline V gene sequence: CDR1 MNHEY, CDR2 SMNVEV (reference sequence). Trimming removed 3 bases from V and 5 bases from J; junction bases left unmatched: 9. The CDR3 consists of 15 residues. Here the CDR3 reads CASSFIGQGLDEQYF. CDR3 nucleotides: TGTGCCAGCAGTTTTATCGGACAGGGTCTCGACGAGCAGTACTTC.

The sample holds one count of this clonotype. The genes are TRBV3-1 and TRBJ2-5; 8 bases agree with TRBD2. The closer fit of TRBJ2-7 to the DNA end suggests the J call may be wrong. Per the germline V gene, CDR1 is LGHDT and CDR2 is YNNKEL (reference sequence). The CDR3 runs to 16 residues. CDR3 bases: TGTGCCAGCAGCCAAGTTGGGGTCGGGGGGGCTTCCGAGCAGTACTTC. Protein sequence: CASSQVGVGGASEQYF.